This T cell receptor (beta chain) was found in a study of cytomegalovirus exposure and HLA in healthy donors. About this clone itself: The antigen is undetermined.

The PCR contained 60 Vbeta and 13 Jbeta primers. Only in-frame clones appear in the TCRdb table, and some are missing; sequencing was by immunoSEQ multiplex PCR. The data contain 110,000 to 150,000 clones, roughly 10% of them singletons. Study-level findings and limits: An analysis that came later showed most CMV-associated TCR beta chains appearing HLA-restricted.

The CDR3 runs to 13 residues. Germline lookup yields CDR1 MGHRA and CDR2 YSYEKL. Trimming took 2 bases from V and 6 from J; bases not matched to a gene: 2. J is TRBJ2-3 and V is TRBV4-1; 7 positions match TRBD2. The sequence derives from a man aged 50 to 60 in good health and CMV-seronegative. The material sequenced was PBMCs. The CDR3 loop is CASSQPGGDTQYF. The CDR3 bases are TGCGCCAGCAGCCAACCCGGGGGGGATACGCAGTATTTT.